Here is one TCR beta chain with its context. Its specificity is unknown. The ends were cut back, 0 bases at V and 5 bases at J, with 11 bases in the middle. Germline CDR1 and CDR2: LNHDA and SQIVND (reference sequence). There are 15 residues in the CDR3. The table came from immunoSEQ multiplex PCR; TCRdb's copy has only in-frame clones and leaves some out. The profile shows tens of thousands of clones, 88% of them singletons. This record comes from a study of OX40 agonist ivuxolimab in advanced cancers. Looking at the study overall: Each dose-escalation patient presented with hepatocellular carcinoma, melanoma, renal cell or head and neck cancer. Averaging around 60 years in age, with a range of roughly 20 to 79, the cohort was about 86% male. The study's findings and limits: Normalized T-cell clonal expansion was also low in some nonresponders.

The chain has TRBV19 and TRBJ1-5, with D maybe TRBD1 (6 bases). The specimen was CD4+ or CD8+ T cells sorted from blood, collected in a trial of the OX40 agonist ivuxolimab. The clonotype was recovered from an adult with an advanced solid tumor such as melanoma, head and neck, liver or kidney cancer. CDR3 region: CASSIDLDSYQPQHF. DNA of the CDR3: TGTGCCAGTAGTATAGATTTGGACAGCTATCAGCCCCAGCATTTT.